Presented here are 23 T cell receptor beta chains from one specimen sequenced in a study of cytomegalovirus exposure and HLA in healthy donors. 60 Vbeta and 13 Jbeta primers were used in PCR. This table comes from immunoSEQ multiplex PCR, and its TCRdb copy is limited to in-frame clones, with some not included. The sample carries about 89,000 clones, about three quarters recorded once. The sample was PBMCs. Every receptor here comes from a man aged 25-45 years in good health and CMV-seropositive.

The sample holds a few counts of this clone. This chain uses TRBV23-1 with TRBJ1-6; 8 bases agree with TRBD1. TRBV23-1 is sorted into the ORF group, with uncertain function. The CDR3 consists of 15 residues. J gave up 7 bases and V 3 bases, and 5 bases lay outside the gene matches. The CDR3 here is CASSHPGGANSPLHF. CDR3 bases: TGCGCCAGCAGTCATCCAGGGGGCGCCAATTCACCCCTCCACTTT.

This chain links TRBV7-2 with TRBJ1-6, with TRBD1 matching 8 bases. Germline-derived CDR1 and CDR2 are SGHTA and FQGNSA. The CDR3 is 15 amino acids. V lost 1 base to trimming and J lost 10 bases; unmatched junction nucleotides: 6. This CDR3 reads CASSLGQGTLSPLHF. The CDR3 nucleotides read TGTGCCAGCAGCTTAGGACAGGGGACTCTCTCACCCCTCCACTTT.

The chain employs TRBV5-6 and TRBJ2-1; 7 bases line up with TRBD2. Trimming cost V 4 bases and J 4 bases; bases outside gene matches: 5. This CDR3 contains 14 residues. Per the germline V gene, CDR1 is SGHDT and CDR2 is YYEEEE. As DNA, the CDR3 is TGTGCCAGCAGCAGACCGGGACTATACAATGAGCAGTTCTTC. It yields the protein CASSRPGLYNEQFF.

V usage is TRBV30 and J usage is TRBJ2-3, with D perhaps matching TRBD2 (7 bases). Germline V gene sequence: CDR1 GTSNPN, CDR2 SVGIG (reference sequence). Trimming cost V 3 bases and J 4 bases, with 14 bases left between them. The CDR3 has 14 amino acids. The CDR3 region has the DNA TGTGCCTGGAGGGGGGGGGCTGGATCAGATACGCAGTATTTT. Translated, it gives CAWRGGAGSDTQYF. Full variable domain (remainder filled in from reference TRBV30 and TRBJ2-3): SQTIHQWPATLVQPVGSPLSLECTVEGTSNPNLYWYRQAAGRGLQLLFYSVGIGQISSEVPQNLSASRPQDRQFILSSKKLLLSDSGFYLCAWRGGAGSDTQYFGPGTRLTVL.

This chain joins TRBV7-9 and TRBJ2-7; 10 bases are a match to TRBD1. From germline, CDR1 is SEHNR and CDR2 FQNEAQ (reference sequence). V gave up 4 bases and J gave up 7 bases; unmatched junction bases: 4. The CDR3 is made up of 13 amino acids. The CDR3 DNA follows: TGTGCCAGCAGCTCCCGGGACAGGGGTGAGCAGTACTTC. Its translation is CASSSRDRGEQYF.

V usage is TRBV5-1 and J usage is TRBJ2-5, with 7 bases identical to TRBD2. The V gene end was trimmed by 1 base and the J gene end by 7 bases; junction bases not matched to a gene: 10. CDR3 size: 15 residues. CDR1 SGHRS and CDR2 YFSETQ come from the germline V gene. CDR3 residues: CASSLSSVSGATQYF. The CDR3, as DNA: TGCGCCAGCAGCTTGAGTTCCGTAAGCGGGGCGACCCAGTACTTC.

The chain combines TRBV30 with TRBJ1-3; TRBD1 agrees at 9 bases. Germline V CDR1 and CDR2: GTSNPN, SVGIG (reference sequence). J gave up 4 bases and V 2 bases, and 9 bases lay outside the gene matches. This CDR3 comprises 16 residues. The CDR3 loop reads CAWSRPGTGRGNTIYF. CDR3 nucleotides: TGTGCCTGGAGTCGCCCCGGGACAGGGAGGGGAAACACCATATATTTT.

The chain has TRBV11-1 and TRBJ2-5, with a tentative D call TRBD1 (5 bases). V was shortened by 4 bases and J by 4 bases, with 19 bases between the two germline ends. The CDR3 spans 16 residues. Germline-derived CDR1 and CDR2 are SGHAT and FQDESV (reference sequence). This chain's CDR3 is CASSYGRAYLGETQYF. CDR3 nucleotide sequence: TGTGCCAGCAGCTACGGCAGGGCCTACCTTGGAGAGACCCAGTACTTC.

CDR3 amino acids: CASRTAGTGDTGELFF. CDR3 DNA: TGTGCCAGCAGGACCGCCGGGACAGGAGACACCGGGGAGCTGTTTTTT. The V and J genes are TRBV28 and TRBJ2-2, with TRBD1 matching 8 bases. J was trimmed by 3 bases and V by 6 bases; bases with no gene match: 9. The CDR3 consists of 16 residues. The germline V gene encodes CDR1 MDHEN and CDR2 SYDVKM.

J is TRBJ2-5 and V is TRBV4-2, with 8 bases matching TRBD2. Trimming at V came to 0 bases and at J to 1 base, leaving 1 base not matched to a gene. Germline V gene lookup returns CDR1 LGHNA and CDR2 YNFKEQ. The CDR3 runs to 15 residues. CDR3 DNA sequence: TGTGCCAGCAGCCAAGATCGGGGGGGCCAAGAGACCCAGTACTTC. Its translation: CASSQDRGGQETQYF.

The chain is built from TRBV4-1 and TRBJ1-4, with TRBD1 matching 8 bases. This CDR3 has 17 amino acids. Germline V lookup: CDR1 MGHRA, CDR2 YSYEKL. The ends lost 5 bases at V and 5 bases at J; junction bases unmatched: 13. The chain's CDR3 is CASSKRLPGQENEKLFF. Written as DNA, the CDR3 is TGCGCCAGCAGCAAACGATTACCGGGACAGGAGAATGAAAAACTGTTTTTT.

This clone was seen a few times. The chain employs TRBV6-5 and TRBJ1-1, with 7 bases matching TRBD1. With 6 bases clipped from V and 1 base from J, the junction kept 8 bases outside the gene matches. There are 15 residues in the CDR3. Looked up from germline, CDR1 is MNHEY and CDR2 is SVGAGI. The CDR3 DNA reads TGTGCCAGCAGCCCAAGACAGGGCCCGAACACTGAAGCTTTCTTT. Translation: CASSPRQGPNTEAFF.

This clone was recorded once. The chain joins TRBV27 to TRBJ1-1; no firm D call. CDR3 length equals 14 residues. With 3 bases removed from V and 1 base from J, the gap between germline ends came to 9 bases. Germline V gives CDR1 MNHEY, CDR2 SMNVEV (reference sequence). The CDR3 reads CASSFYQANTEAFF. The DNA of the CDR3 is TGTGCCAGCAGTTTCTACCAGGCGAACACTGAAGCTTTCTTT.

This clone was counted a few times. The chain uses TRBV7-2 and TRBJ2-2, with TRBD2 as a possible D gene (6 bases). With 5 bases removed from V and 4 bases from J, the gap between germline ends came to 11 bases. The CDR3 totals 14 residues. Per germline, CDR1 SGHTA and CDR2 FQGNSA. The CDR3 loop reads CASSPGLTTGELFF. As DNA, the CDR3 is TGTGCCAGCAGCCCTGGACTAACCACCGGGGAGCTGTTTTTT.

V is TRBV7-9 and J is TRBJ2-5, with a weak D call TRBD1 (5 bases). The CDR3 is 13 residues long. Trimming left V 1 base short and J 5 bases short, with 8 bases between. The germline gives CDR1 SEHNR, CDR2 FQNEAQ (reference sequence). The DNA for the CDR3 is TGTGCCAGCAGCTTAGGGGCAGGGGAGACCCAGTACTTC. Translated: CASSLGAGETQYF.

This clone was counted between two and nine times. CDR3 protein: CASSSGTGGMPQHF. The CDR3 region has the DNA TGTGCCAGCAGCTCCGGGACAGGGGGCATGCCCCAGCATTTT. The V gene is TRBV7-9, the J gene TRBJ1-5; 12 positions match TRBD1. Germline V gene lookup returns CDR1 SEHNR and CDR2 FQNEAQ (reference sequence). CDR3 size: 14 residues. Trimming cost V 4 bases and J 9 bases; bases outside gene matches: 4. Supplemented by reference TRBV7-9 and TRBJ1-5, the full variable domain reads DTGVSQNPRHKITKRGQNVTFRCDPISEHNRLYWYRQTLGQGPEFLTYFQNEAQLEKSRLLSDRFSAERPKGSFSTLEIQRTEQGDSAMYLCASSSGTGGMPQHFGDGTRLSIL.

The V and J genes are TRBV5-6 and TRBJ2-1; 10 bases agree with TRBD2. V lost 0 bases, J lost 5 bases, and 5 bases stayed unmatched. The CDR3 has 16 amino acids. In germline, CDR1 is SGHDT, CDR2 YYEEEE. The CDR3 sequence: CASSLVLAGAHNEQFF. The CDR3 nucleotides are TGTGCCAGCAGCTTGGTGCTAGCGGGGGCCCACAATGAGCAGTTCTTC.

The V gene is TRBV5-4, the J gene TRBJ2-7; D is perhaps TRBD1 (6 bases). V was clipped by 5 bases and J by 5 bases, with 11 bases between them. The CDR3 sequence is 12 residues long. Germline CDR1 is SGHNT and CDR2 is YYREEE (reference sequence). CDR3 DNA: TGTGCCAGCAGTAATGACAGGAACGAGCAGTACTTC. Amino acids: CASSNDRNEQYF.

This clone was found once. The CDR3 nucleotides are TGTGCCAGCAGCCAAGATAGCGGCCTAGCGGGCTTCCTGAGCACAGATACGCAGTATTTT. As protein: CASSQDSGLAGFLSTDTQYF. The V call is TRBV14, the J call TRBJ2-3; 8 positions match TRBD2. V was pared by 0 bases and J by 0 bases, with 14 bases of the junction left unmatched. The length of the CDR3 is 20 residues. From germline, CDR1 is SGHDN and CDR2 FVKESK.

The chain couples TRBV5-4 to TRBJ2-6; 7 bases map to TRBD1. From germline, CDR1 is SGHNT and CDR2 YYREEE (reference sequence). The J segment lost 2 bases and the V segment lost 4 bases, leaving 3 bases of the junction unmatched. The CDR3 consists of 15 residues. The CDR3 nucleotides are TGTGCCAGCAGCCCCACAGGGGCTGGGGCCAACGTCCTGACTTTC. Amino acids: CASSPTGAGANVLTF.

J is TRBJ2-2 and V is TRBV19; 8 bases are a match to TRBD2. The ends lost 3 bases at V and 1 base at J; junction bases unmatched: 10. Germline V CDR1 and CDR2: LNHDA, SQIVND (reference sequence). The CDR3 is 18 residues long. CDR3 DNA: TGTGCCAGTAGTATGGACGGGGGGGCCGGTCTGAACACCGGGGAGCTGTTTTTT. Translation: CASSMDGGAGLNTGELFF.

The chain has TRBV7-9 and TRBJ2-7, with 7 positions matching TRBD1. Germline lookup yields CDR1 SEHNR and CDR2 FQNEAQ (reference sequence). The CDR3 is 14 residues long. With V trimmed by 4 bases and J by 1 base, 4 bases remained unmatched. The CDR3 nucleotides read TGTGCCAGCAGCTCTAACAGGGGATCCTACGAGCAGTACTTC. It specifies CASSSNRGSYEQYF.

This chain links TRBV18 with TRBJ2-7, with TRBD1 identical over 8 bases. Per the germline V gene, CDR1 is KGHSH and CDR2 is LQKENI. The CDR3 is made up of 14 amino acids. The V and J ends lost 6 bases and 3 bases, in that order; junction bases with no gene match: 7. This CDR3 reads CASSQGAQSYEQYF. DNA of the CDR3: TGTGCCAGCTCGCAGGGGGCACAGAGCTACGAGCAGTACTTC. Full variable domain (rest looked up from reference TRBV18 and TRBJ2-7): NAGVMQNPRHLVRRRGQEARLRCSPMKGHSHVYWYRQLPEEGLKFMVYLQKENIIDESGMPKERFSAEFPKEGPSILRIQQVVRGDSAAYFCASSQGAQSYEQYFGPGTRLTVT.